This TCR beta chain was observed in a study of type 1 regulatory T cells. Overall study context: An in vitro protocol generated T-allo10, a Tr1-enriched, alloantigen-specific CD4 T cell product. Study findings and constraints: Type 1 regulatory T cells had a more restricted TCR repertoire than non-type 1 regulatory T cells.

Trimming left V 4 bases short and J 4 bases short, with 14 bases between. The CDR3 spans 15 residues. The germline V gene has CDR1 MDHEN and CDR2 SYDVKM. TCRdb re-analysed the reads in MiXCR, keeping a single row per CDR3 protein. The sample carries 65,000 to 80,000 distinct CDR3 sequences, less than 25% recorded once. This clonotype appeared many times. Its antigen is unknown. The TCR sequence derives from a human donor in good health. The chain carries TRBV28 and TRBJ1-5; TRBD1 might be the D (5 bases). Specimen: cultured type 1 regulatory T (Tr1) cells, either the whole culture or a sorted fraction (not recorded which). As DNA, the CDR3 is TGTGCCAGCAGTTCCCCGGGACGGCCAAATCAGCCCCAGCATTTT. It codes for CASSSPGRPNQPQHF. Variable domain in full (rest from reference TRBV28 and TRBJ1-5): DVKVTQSSRYLVKRTGEKVFLECVQDMDHENMFWYRQDPGLGLRLIYFSYDVKMKEKGDIPEGYSVSREKKERFSLILESASTNQTSMYLCASSSPGRPNQPQHFGDGTRLSIL.